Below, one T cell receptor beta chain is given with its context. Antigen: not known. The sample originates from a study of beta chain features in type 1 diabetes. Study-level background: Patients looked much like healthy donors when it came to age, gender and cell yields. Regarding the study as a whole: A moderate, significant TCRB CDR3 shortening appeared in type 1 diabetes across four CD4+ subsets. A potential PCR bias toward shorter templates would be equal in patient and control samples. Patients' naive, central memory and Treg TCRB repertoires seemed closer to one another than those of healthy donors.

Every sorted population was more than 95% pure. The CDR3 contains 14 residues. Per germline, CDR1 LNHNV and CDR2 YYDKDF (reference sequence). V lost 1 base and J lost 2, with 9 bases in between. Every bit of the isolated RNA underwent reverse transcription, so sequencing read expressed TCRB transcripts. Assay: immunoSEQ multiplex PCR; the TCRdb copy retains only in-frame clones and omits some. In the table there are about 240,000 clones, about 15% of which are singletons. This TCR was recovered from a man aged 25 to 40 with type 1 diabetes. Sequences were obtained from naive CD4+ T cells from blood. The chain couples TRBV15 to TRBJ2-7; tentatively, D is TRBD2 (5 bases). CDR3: CATSRGGPPYEQYF. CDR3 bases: TGTGCCACCAGCAGAGGCGGGCCACCCTACGAGCAGTACTTC.